Below, one T cell receptor beta chain is given with its context. This entry comes from a study of control samples from healthy donors and cancer patients. The CDR3 has 15 amino acids. The V gene end was trimmed by 6 bases and the J gene end by 3 bases; junction bases not matched to a gene: 11. Looked up from germline, CDR1 is MNHEY and CDR2 is SVGAGI. Produced via immunoSEQ multiplex PCR; TCRdb's table is partial and in-frame only. The sample holds about 92,000 clones, around 80% seen once. This receptor was obtained from a woman aged 60-70 years in good health. This rearrangement joins TRBV6-5 to TRBJ2-7, with 7 bases fitting TRBD2. The sequenced sample consisted of blood. CDR3 loop: CASSGLSSGVYEQYF. CDR3 DNA sequence: TGTGCCAGCAGCGGGCTTTCCAGCGGGGTCTACGAGCAGTACTTC.